This T cell receptor (beta chain) emerged from a study of blood T cells in healthy people across ages. It was with a sample-barcoded 5' primer and a J-beta primer mix that a second PCR of roughly 7 to 11 cycles was run. MiXCR, applied by TCRdb to the 5' RACE reads, yields one record per CDR3 protein. The top ten hold 22% of the sample, which has more than 550,000 distinct CDR3 sequences, about a fifth seen once. The CDR3 is 14 residues long. Trimming took 8 bases from V and 0 from J; bases not matched to a gene: 6. CDR1 MNHEY and CDR2 SMNVEV come from the germline V gene (reference sequence). The table lists this clonotype with a few counts.

The sequenced material came from blood. This clonotype was sampled from a man aged 65 to 85 in good health. The chain carries TRBV27 and TRBJ2-7; TRBD2 aligns across 8 bases. The CDR3, as DNA: TGTGCCAGCGGCTCTAGCGGGCCCTCCTACGAGCAGTACTTC. Encoded protein: CASGSSGPSYEQYF.